This T cell receptor (beta chain) was found in a study of prognosis after radiotherapy for stage I lung cancer. Genomic DNA provided the template from which TCR beta CDR3 was amplified by two-round multiplex PCR. With primers specific to each TRBV and TRBJ gene, the first-round PCR was performed. In TCRdb, the multiplex PCR reads were re-called with MiXCR into one record per CDR3 protein. The data show tens of thousands of distinct CDR3 sequences, with about 41% seen just once and under 35% held by the top ten. This clonotype occurred many times. J was trimmed by 5 bases and V by 2 bases; bases with no gene match: 6. The CDR3 loop spans 15 amino acids. Germline V CDR1 and CDR2: SGHTA, FQGTGA.

The rearrangement joins TRBV7-3 to TRBJ2-5; TRBD2 matches 9 bases. Sequencing was performed on PBMCs, taken before or after stereotactic body radiation therapy (not recorded which). This receptor was obtained from a donor of 50 years or more with non-small cell lung cancer. The CDR3 DNA reads TGTGCCAGCAGCTTAGCGGGGGGGATGAGTGAGACCCAGTACTTC. It translates to CASSLAGGMSETQYF.